This T cell receptor (beta chain) was found in a study of blood T cell repertoires in COVID-19. Study overall: Samples of COVID-19 (acute and convalescent) were obtained from the United States, Italy and Spain. T cells, B-cell-depleted T cells, or PBMCs supplied cDNA or gDNA.

Germline CDR1 is SGHNT and CDR2 is YYREEE (reference sequence). V dropped 3 bases and J dropped 4; count of bases not matched to a gene: 7. This CDR3 comprises 16 residues. Here immunoSEQ multiplex PCR was the method, and the copy in TCRdb shows in-frame clones only, minus some. The table includes roughly 18,000 clones, roughly nine tenths detected once. The chain links TRBV5-4 to TRBJ1-3, with 10 nucleotides matching TRBD1. The sample was peripheral blood. This TCR came from a human donor in a cohort sampled during active COVID-19. DNA of the CDR3: TGTGCCAGCAGCTCCCCCGACAGGGGGCCCGGAAACACCATATATTTT. Translating gives CASSSPDRGPGNTIYF. Combining the CDR3 with reference TRBV5-4 and TRBJ1-3 gives the whole variable domain ETGVTQSPTHLIKTRGQQVTLRCSSQSGHNTVSWYQQALGQGPQFIFQYYREEENGRGNFPPRFSGLQFPNYSSELNVNALELDDSALYLCASSSPDRGPGNTIYFGEGSWLTVV.